This T cell receptor (beta chain) was identified during a study of T-cell memory formation after mild COVID-19. Overall study context: TCR clusters mostly belonged to single donors.

Germline lookup yields CDR1 MNHEY and CDR2 SVGAGI. The CDR3 sequence is 16 residues long. V was shortened by 8 bases and J by 7 bases, with 24 bases between the two germline ends. Each CDR3 protein is one row after TCRdb ran MiXCR on the 5' RACE reads. The sample contains 170,000 or so distinct CDR3 sequences, about 21% of which appear only once. Sample: PBMCs or a T cell subset sorted from them (not recorded which). The rearrangement uses TRBV6-5 and TRBJ2-1; either TRBD1 or TRBD2 may fit D (7 bases each). The receptor was isolated from an adult woman who had mild COVID-19 (a few samples of this study predate the infection). Cell type and time point are not known. CDR3 residues: CASSDEGRGLLNEQFF. Written as DNA, the CDR3 is TGTGCCAGCTCAGACGAAGGGAGGGGGCTTTTGAATGAGCAGTTCTTC.